The clone carrying this T cell receptor beta chain showed up just a few times. Antigen specificity is unknown. The CDR3 end shows no conserved phenylalanine or tryptophan, and so a read error is likely. Because the CDR3's place on the DNA is in doubt, the DNA is left out and the CDR3 is given as listed by TCRdb. Vbeta (60) and Jbeta (13) primers were used in the PCR. The assay was immunoSEQ multiplex PCR, and TCRdb's table has in-frame clones only and misses some. The data hold some 120,000 clones, with roughly four fifths observed a single time. This specimen comes from a study of cytomegalovirus exposure and HLA in healthy donors. The CDR3 length equals 12 residues, ends included. The germline CDR1 and CDR2 sequences are SGHTS and YDEGEE. General study results and limits: Roughly uniform sequencing depth across donors was assumed, possibly incorrectly. A later analysis linked a missense variant in DCLRE1C to the trimming of TCR beta V and J genes. Some highly shared sequence variants likely arose as a pipeline artifact.

The sequencing sample was made of PBMCs. The chain combines TRBV5-8 with TRBJ1-3; the table's D gene call, TRBD1, was not cross checked with the DNA. The receptor was derived from a woman aged 50 to 60 in good health and CMV-seropositive. CDR3 loop: CASSLLQQGWIV.